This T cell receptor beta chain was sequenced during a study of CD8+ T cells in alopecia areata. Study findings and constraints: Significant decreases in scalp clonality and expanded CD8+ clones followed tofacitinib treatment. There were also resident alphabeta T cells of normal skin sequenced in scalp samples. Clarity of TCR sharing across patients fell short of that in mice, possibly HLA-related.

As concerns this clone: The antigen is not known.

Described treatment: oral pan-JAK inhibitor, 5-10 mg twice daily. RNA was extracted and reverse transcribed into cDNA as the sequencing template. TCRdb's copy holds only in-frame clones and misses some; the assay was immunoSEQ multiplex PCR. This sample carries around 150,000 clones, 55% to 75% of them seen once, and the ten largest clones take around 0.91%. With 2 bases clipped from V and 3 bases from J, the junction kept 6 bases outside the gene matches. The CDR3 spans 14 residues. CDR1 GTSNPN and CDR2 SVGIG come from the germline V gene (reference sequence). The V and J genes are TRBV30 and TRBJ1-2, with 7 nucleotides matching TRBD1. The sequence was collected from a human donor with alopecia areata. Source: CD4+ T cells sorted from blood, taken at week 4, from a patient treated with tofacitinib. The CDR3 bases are TGTGCCTGGAGTTCCTCGACAGGGTACTATGGCTACACCTTC. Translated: CAWSSSTGYYGYTF.